These 18 T cell receptor beta chains share one sample of origin, sequenced in a study of hypomethylating agent response in myelodysplastic syndrome (dated by TCRdb to the early 2020s). Receptor amplification or capture employed the immunoSEQ multiplex PCR assay. Sourced from immuneACCESS, this table was stored by TCRdb with only in-frame sequences that have V and J called. A share of the clones is absent; for the studies checked, an unresolved V gene accounts for under half, and the remainder has no known explanation. This sample lists approximately 4,500 clones; over 75% were detected once. The ten largest clones capture over 6% of the sample. The starting material was bone marrow, obtained before or after starting hypomethylating agent treatment for myelodysplastic syndrome (not recorded which). The receptor source for this set is a human donor with myelodysplastic syndrome.

This rearrangement joins TRBV19 to TRBJ1-3; D gene uncertain. The CDR3 sequence is 14 residues long. Trimming shortened V by 7 bases and J by 0 bases, and 10 bases separated the two germline ends. Germline V lookup: CDR1 LNHDA, CDR2 SQIVND (reference sequence). The CDR3 loop is CASTNAFSGNTIYF. The CDR3 bases are TGTGCCAGTACTAACGCCTTCTCTGGAAACACCATATATTTT.

V and J are TRBV30 and TRBJ1-3; 7 bases agree with TRBD1. This CDR3 has 14 residues. Germline loops: CDR1 GTSNPN, CDR2 SVGIG (reference sequence). Trimming cost V 7 bases and J 0 bases; bases outside gene matches: 6. CDR3 nucleotide sequence: TGTGCCTTTCAGACAGGGAACTCTGGAAACACCATATATTTT. Translated: CAFQTGNSGNTIYF.

V usage is TRBV5-1 and J usage is TRBJ2-3; D unresolved. Deletions cut 0 bases from V and 4 bases from J, with 9 bases between. Germline-derived CDR1 and CDR2 are SGHRS and YFSETQ. This CDR3 is built from 14 residues. The CDR3 coding sequence is TGCGCCAGCAGCTTGGCCAATCGGCCAGATACGCAGTATTTT. It is translated as CASSLANRPDTQYF. Full variable domain (rest looked up from reference TRBV5-1 and TRBJ2-3): KAGVTQTPRYLIKTRGQQVTLSCSPISGHRSVSWYQQTPGQGLQFLFEYFSETQRNKGNFPGRFSGRQFSNSRSEMNVSTLELGDSALYLCASSLANRPDTQYFGPGTRLTVL.

This clone came up once. The chain links TRBV19 to TRBJ1-5; 7 bases line up with TRBD1. Germline V gene sequence: CDR1 LNHDA, CDR2 SQIVND (reference sequence). CDR3 size: 16 residues. V was pared by 4 bases and J by 2 bases, with 8 bases of the junction left unmatched. CDR3 sequence: CASSRETGQGNQPQHF. The CDR3 DNA reads TGTGCCAGTAGTAGGGAGACAGGGCAAGGCAATCAGCCCCAGCATTTT.

V and J are TRBV2 and TRBJ1-2, with D possibly being TRBD1 (6 bases). The CDR3 covers 15 residues. Germline lookup yields CDR1 SNHLY and CDR2 FYNNEI. The germline V and J ends were trimmed by 3 bases and 1 base, with 12 bases remaining between them. CDR3 loop: CASSERTANNYGYTF. The CDR3 DNA reads as TGTGCCAGCAGTGAGCGGACAGCTAATAACTATGGCTACACCTTC. Using reference TRBV2 and TRBJ1-2 for the parts outside the CDR3, the full variable domain is EPEVTQTPSHQVTQMGQEVILRCVPISNHLYFYWYRQILGQKVEFLVSFYNNEISEKSEIFDDQFSVERPDGSNFTLKIRSTKLEDSAMYFCASSERTANNYGYTFGSGTRLTVV.

The gene calls are TRBV14 and TRBJ1-1, with D possibly TRBD1 on 5 matching bases. The CDR3 runs to 13 residues. CDR1 and CDR2 from the germline V gene are SGHDN and FVKESK. The ends were cut back, 1 base at V and 8 bases at J, with 11 bases in the middle. The CDR3 loop is CASSQADRFEAFF. In nucleotides, the CDR3 is TGTGCCAGCAGCCAAGCCGACAGATTCGAAGCTTTCTTT.

This clone was seen a single time. The chain recombines TRBV9 with TRBJ1-1; weak D call: TRBD1 (6 bases). The germline V gene encodes CDR1 SGDLS and CDR2 YYNGEE. V lost 4 bases, J lost 5 bases, and 12 bases lay in between. This CDR3 region has 13 residues. The CDR3 here is CASSSVRGTEAFF. CDR3 bases: TGTGCCAGCAGCTCCGTCAGGGGTACTGAAGCTTTCTTT.

The rearrangement links TRBV5-5 to TRBJ2-2; D may be TRBD1 or TRBD2 (5 bases each). The CDR3 has 13 residues. The germline V gene encodes CDR1 SGHKS and CDR2 YYEKEE (reference sequence). V was trimmed by 0 bases and J by 6 bases, leaving 6 bases between them. The CDR3, as DNA: TGTGCCAGCAGCTTGGTGGGGGCCGGGGAGCTGTTTTTT. This sequence encodes CASSLVGAGELFF. The entire variable domain, with the rest obtained from reference TRBV5-5 and TRBJ2-2, is as follows: DAGVTQSPTHLIKTRGQQVTLRCSPISGHKSVSWYQQVLGQGPQFIFQYYEKEERGRGNFPDRFSARQFPNYSSELNVNALLLGDSALYLCASSLVGAGELFFGEGSRLTVL.

This chain links TRBV7-8 with TRBJ2-7; D is possibly TRBD1 or TRBD2 (6 bases each). The germline CDR1 and CDR2 sequences are SGHVS and FQNEAQ. The ends were cut back, 5 bases at V and 6 bases at J, with 20 bases in the middle. The CDR3 length is 15 residues. CDR3 loop: CASSTGWGAMGEQYF. The CDR3 nucleotides read TGTGCCAGCAGCACGGGGTGGGGGGCAATGGGCGAGCAGTACTTC.

This clone was seen a single time. The chain joins TRBV18 to TRBJ1-4, with D perhaps matching TRBD1 (5 bases). CDR1 is KGHSH, CDR2 LQKENI, per germline. This CDR3 has 14 residues. V lost 2 bases and J lost 8, with 12 bases in between. The CDR3 loop reads CASSPGQLGEKLFF. The CDR3 coding sequence is TGTGCCAGCTCACCAGGACAACTAGGAGAAAAACTGTTTTTT.

This clone is a singleton in its sample. The chain uses TRBV4-1 and TRBJ2-7; D assignment may be TRBD1 or TRBD2 (5 bases each). Germline CDR1 MGHRA, CDR2 YSYEKL. V was cut by 0 bases and J by 2 bases, with 8 bases left in between. The CDR3 sequence is 14 residues long. The CDR3, as DNA: TGCGCCAGCAGCCAAGAACGAGGGGCCTACGAGCAGTACTTC. Its protein is CASSQERGAYEQYF.

The chain has TRBV25-1 and TRBJ2-7; 7 bases agree with TRBD2. This CDR3 is built from 15 residues. Germline CDR1 and CDR2: MGHDK and SYGVNS. V trimming: 2 bases; J trimming: 3 bases; junction bases outside the gene matches: 7. The CDR3 DNA follows: TGTGCCAGCAGTGAACTGGGGGGGGACCTCTACGAGCAGTACTTC. It codes for CASSELGGDLYEQYF.

The chain links TRBV6-4 to TRBJ1-1, with D tentatively TRBD1 (5 bases). Trimming took off 5 bases at V and 0 bases at J, with 10 bases between the two ends. Germline V CDR1 and CDR2: MRHNA, SNTAGT. CDR3 size: 14 residues. The DNA for the CDR3 is TGTGCCAGCAGTCCCTCGGGGCTGAACACTGAAGCTTTCTTT. Translated: CASSPSGLNTEAFF.

This chain joins TRBV11-2 and TRBJ2-1; D tentatively fits TRBD1 or TRBD2 (5 bases each). The germline V and J ends were trimmed by 4 bases and 0 bases, with 10 bases remaining between them. The germline CDR1 and CDR2 sequences are SGHAT and FQNNGV. The CDR3 covers 15 residues. CDR3 bases: TGTGCCAGCAGCTCCGGGACGGCCTCCTACAATGAGCAGTTCTTC. Amino acid sequence: CASSSGTASYNEQFF.

The chain links TRBV7-2 to TRBJ1-2, with D maybe TRBD1 (5 bases). The CDR3 runs to 14 residues. The V and J ends lost 1 base and 6 bases respectively, with 12 bases between them. In germline, CDR1 is SGHTA, CDR2 FQGNSA. The CDR3 nucleotides read TGTGCCAGCAGCTTAGTTGGGGGGATTGATGGCTACACCTTC. This gives the protein CASSLVGGIDGYTF.

The chain recombines TRBV6-1 with TRBJ1-4; 7 bases align to TRBD1. Looked up from germline, CDR1 is MNHNS and CDR2 is SASEGT. The CDR3 runs to 14 residues. V was clipped by 3 bases and J by 7 bases; unmatched bases: 5. DNA for the CDR3: TGTGCCAGCAGTGATGGGACAGTAAGTGAAAAACTGTTTTTT. Translation: CASSDGTVSEKLFF.

This chain links TRBV4-3 with TRBJ1-1; 10 bases align to TRBD1. This CDR3 contains 19 residues. The ends lost 0 bases at V and 4 bases at J; junction bases unmatched: 14. Germline V CDR1 and CDR2: LGHNA, YSLEER. The CDR3 loop reads CASSQEMTGGPRAITEAFF. The CDR3 DNA follows: TGCGCCAGCAGCCAAGAAATGACAGGGGGCCCCCGTGCCATCACTGAAGCTTTCTTT.

The chain couples TRBV6-6 to TRBJ2-3; 7 bases match TRBD1. The germline CDR1 and CDR2 sequences are MNHNY and SVGAGI (reference sequence). With V trimmed by 8 bases and J by 1 base, 9 bases remained unmatched. This CDR3 has 15 amino acids. The DNA for the CDR3 is TGTGCCAGCTTTATAGGGGGCGGCGGCACAGATACGCAGTATTTT. This encodes CASFIGGGGTDTQYF.